The source of this T cell receptor beta chain is a study of OX40 agonist ivuxolimab in advanced cancers. Findings and limits, study-wide: The expanded peripheral T cells' antigen specificity was not determined. The study observed clonal expansion of CD4+ and CD8+ blood T cells by week 6 at 0.1 to 3.0 mg/kg.

Method: immunoSEQ multiplex PCR; TCRdb's copy keeps in-frame clones and lacks some. The profile shows 72,000 or so clones, approximately 80% of them singletons. Deletions cut 1 base from V and 5 bases from J, with 8 bases between. The CDR3 spans 13 residues. Germline V gene lookup returns CDR1 SEHNR and CDR2 FQNEAQ (reference sequence). This clone was seen at least ten times. Its specificity is unknown. The TCR was taken from an adult with an advanced solid tumor such as melanoma, head and neck, liver or kidney cancer. The sample consisted of CD4+ or CD8+ T cells sorted from blood, taken in a trial of the OX40 agonist ivuxolimab. The V call is TRBV7-9, the J call TRBJ1-2, with D possibly matching TRBD1 (5 bases). CDR3 sequence reads: CASSLEGRYGYTF. The DNA for the CDR3 is TGTGCCAGCAGCTTAGAGGGGAGGTATGGCTACACCTTC. Full variable domain (rest looked up from reference TRBV7-9 and TRBJ1-2): DTGVSQNPRHKITKRGQNVTFRCDPISEHNRLYWYRQTLGQGPEFLTYFQNEAQLEKSRLLSDRFSAERPKGSFSTLEIQRTEQGDSAMYLCASSLEGRYGYTFGSGTRLTVV.